The 25 T cell receptor beta chains below were found in one sample sequenced in a study of T cell responses to AZD1222 COVID-19 vaccine (dated by TCRdb to the early 2020s). The meaning of the sample's time point label: baseline before first vaccination. Preparation of the library involved the immunoSEQ multiplex PCR assay. TCRdb retrieved this table from immuneACCESS and kept in-frame rearrangements only. Not all clones are present; in checked studies, unresolved V genes account for under half, and no reason is known for the remainder. The sample table holds 95,000 to 150,000 clones, of which just under 90% were seen once. About 4.1% of the sample rests with the top ten. The sample here was peripheral blood, taken on day 0 of AZD1222 vaccination. The receptor source for this set is an adult in good health.

The gene calls are TRBV5-6 and TRBJ2-2; 7 bases map to TRBD2. Trimming at V came to 2 bases and at J to 2 bases, leaving 3 bases not matched to a gene. CDR3 length equals 15 residues. Germline V gene lookup returns CDR1 SGHDT and CDR2 YYEEEE. CDR3 in DNA: TGTGCCAGCAGCTTCGGGGGGTCCAACACCGGGGAGCTGTTTTTT. Translating it yields CASSFGGSNTGELFF. Full variable domain (remainder filled in from reference TRBV5-6 and TRBJ2-2): DAGVTQSPTHLIKTRGQQVTLRCSPKSGHDTVSWYQQALGQGPQFIFQYYEEEERQRGNFPDRFSGHQFPNYSSELNVNALLLGDSALYLCASSFGGSNTGELFFGEGSRLTVL.

The V and J genes are TRBV27 and TRBJ1-2, with D perhaps TRBD1 (6 bases). V was shortened by 6 bases and J by 8 bases, with 19 bases between the two germline ends. This CDR3 has 14 residues. Germline CDR1 is MNHEY and CDR2 is SMNVEV (reference sequence). The CDR3 loop is CASSPQIRGKGYTF. DNA of the CDR3: TGTGCCAGCAGCCCCCAAATCAGGGGAAAAGGCTACACCTTC.

The rearrangement links TRBV25-1 to TRBJ1-2; 7 bases line up with TRBD1. CDR1 and CDR2 from the germline V gene are MGHDK and SYGVNS. The J segment lost 5 bases and the V segment lost 3 bases, leaving 9 bases of the junction unmatched. The CDR3 loop spans 15 amino acids. Here the CDR3 DNA reads TGTGCCAGCAGTGATGGAGGACAGGCGGTTTATGGCTACACCTTC. As protein: CASSDGGQAVYGYTF.

This chain connects TRBV19 to TRBJ1-4; no firm D call. Per the germline V gene, CDR1 is LNHDA and CDR2 is SQIVND (reference sequence). The CDR3 has 13 amino acids. Trimming cost V 6 bases and J 8 bases, with 13 bases left between them. The CDR3 sequence: CASSQDRVEKLFF. The DNA of the CDR3 is TGTGCCAGTAGCCAGGATAGGGTGGAAAAACTGTTTTTT. Based on the CDR3 plus reference TRBV19 and TRBJ1-4, the full variable domain is DGGITQSPKYLFRKEGQNVTLSCEQNLNHDAMYWYRQDPGQGLRLIYYSQIVNDFQKGDIAEGYSVSREKKESFPLTVTSAQKNPTAFYLCASSQDRVEKLFFGSGTQLSVL.

The chain uses TRBV6-6 and TRBJ2-3; D uncertain. The germline V and J ends were trimmed by 4 bases and 2 bases, with 10 bases remaining between them. This CDR3 is 14 amino acids long. Germline values: CDR1 MNHNY, CDR2 SVGAGI (reference sequence). The CDR3 DNA sequence: TGTGCCAGCAGTTTTCCTACTTCCACAGATACGCAGTATTTT. Translating it yields CASSFPTSTDTQYF.

This chain uses TRBV7-7 with TRBJ2-1; 7 nucleotides line up with TRBD1. The CDR3 spans 15 residues. V trimming: 5 bases; J trimming: 0 bases; junction bases outside the gene matches: 4. Germline CDR1 reads SSHAT; CDR2 reads FNYEAQ (reference sequence). The CDR3: CASSPGTASYNEQFF. CDR3 bases: TGTGCCAGCAGCCCCGGGACAGCCTCCTACAATGAGCAGTTCTTC.

The chain combines TRBV19 with TRBJ1-6; TRBD1 might be the D (6 bases). Trimming took off 5 bases at V and 12 bases at J, with 14 bases between the two ends. Germline lookup yields CDR1 LNHDA and CDR2 SQIVND (reference sequence). This CDR3 is 13 amino acids long. The CDR3 sequence is CASSPREGGPLHF. CDR3 in DNA: TGTGCCAGTAGTCCCCGGGAAGGGGGACCCCTCCACTTT. Filled out from reference TRBV19 and TRBJ1-6, the complete variable domain reads DGGITQSPKYLFRKEGQNVTLSCEQNLNHDAMYWYRQDPGQGLRLIYYSQIVNDFQKGDIAEGYSVSREKKESFPLTVTSAQKNPTAFYLCASSPREGGPLHFGNGTRLTVT.

The J gene is TRBJ2-7, the V gene TRBV18; 9 bases fit TRBD1. The trim removed 6 bases at V and 0 bases at J, leaving 9 bases unmatched. Germline V CDR1 and CDR2: KGHSH, LQKENI. The CDR3 is made up of 16 amino acids. The CDR3 DNA follows: TGTGCCAGCTCCCCGGGACAGGGATCTTTCTCCTACGAGCAGTACTTC. Translated, it gives CASSPGQGSFSYEQYF. Based on the CDR3 plus reference TRBV18 and TRBJ2-7, the full variable domain is NAGVMQNPRHLVRRRGQEARLRCSPMKGHSHVYWYRQLPEEGLKFMVYLQKENIIDESGMPKERFSAEFPKEGPSILRIQQVVRGDSAAYFCASSPGQGSFSYEQYFGPGTRLTVT.

This clone was recorded only once. V and J are TRBV30 and TRBJ1-5, with a possible D match to TRBD1 (5 bases). The CDR3 has 13 amino acids. V was shortened by 1 base and J by 5 bases, with 9 bases between the two germline ends. Germline CDR1 is GTSNPN and CDR2 is SVGIG (reference sequence). The CDR3 sequence is CAWSEGTDQPQHF. The CDR3 DNA is TGTGCCTGGAGTGAGGGGACTGATCAGCCCCAGCATTTT.

This sequence joins TRBV6-5 and TRBJ1-6; 7 bases agree with TRBD1. The CDR3 is made up of 14 amino acids. Germline V gives CDR1 MNHEY, CDR2 SVGAGI. Trimming cost V 6 bases and J 6 bases; bases outside gene matches: 5. CDR3 residues: CASRWGTVNSPLHF. DNA for the CDR3: TGTGCCAGCAGATGGGGGACAGTTAATTCACCCCTCCACTTT.

V usage is TRBV5-1 and J usage is TRBJ2-1; TRBD2 agrees at 8 bases. V lost 0 bases and J lost 7; bases outside the gene matches: 9. The CDR3 is made up of 16 amino acids. Germline CDR1 and CDR2: SGHRS and YFSETQ. CDR3 sequence reads: CASSLVGTSIWNEQFF. Here the CDR3 DNA reads TGCGCCAGCAGCTTGGTTGGGACTAGTATCTGGAATGAGCAGTTCTTC.

The genes are TRBV28 and TRBJ2-1, with 9 bases lining up with TRBD2. Germline assignment: CDR1 MDHEN and CDR2 SYDVKM. The CDR3 totals 16 residues. J lost 4 bases, V lost 3 bases, and 7 bases had no gene match. The CDR3 bases are TGTGCCAGCAGTTTTCCTCTAGCGGGGAATTACAATGAGCAGTTCTTC. Its translation is CASSFPLAGNYNEQFF. The variable domain in full, completed from reference TRBV28 and TRBJ2-1, reads DVKVTQSSRYLVKRTGEKVFLECVQDMDHENMFWYRQDPGLGLRLIYFSYDVKMKEKGDIPEGYSVSREKKERFSLILESASTNQTSMYLCASSFPLAGNYNEQFFGPGTRLTVL.

The chain is built from TRBV20-1 and TRBJ2-7; no firm D call. This CDR3 region has 12 residues. Germline CDR1 is DFQATT and CDR2 is SNEGSKA (reference sequence). V dropped 3 bases and J dropped 6 bases, with 12 bases sitting between them. CDR3 loop: CSASLPGLEQYF. DNA of the CDR3: TGCAGTGCTAGTCTCCCCGGTCTCGAGCAGTACTTC.

J is TRBJ2-1 and V is TRBV6-5; TRBD2 agrees at 8 bases. The CDR3 covers 15 residues. After removal of 2 bases from V and 4 bases from J, the junction contained 4 bases not matched to a gene. Germline V lookup: CDR1 MNHEY, CDR2 SVGAGI. The CDR3 DNA is TGTGCCAGCAGTTACGCCGAGCGGGGGTACAATGAGCAGTTCTTC. It yields the protein CASSYAERGYNEQFF.

The chain carries TRBV27 and TRBJ2-6; D unresolved. The germline V and J ends were trimmed by 3 bases and 3 bases, with 6 bases remaining between them. The CDR3 extends over 14 amino acids. Germline V lookup: CDR1 MNHEY, CDR2 SMNVEV (reference sequence). The CDR3 coding sequence is TGTGCCAGCAGTTTTCTAGGTGGGGCCAACGTCCTGACTTTC. Its protein is CASSFLGGANVLTF.

V gene TRBV19 combines with J gene TRBJ1-5, with 9 bases fitting TRBD1. The CDR3 runs to 16 residues. The germline V gene has CDR1 LNHDA and CDR2 SQIVND (reference sequence). Trimming took 5 bases from V and 6 from J; bases not matched to a gene: 11. The DNA for the CDR3 is TGTGCCAGTAGTCCGAGGACAGGGGATGTCATTCAGCCCCAGCATTTT. Translated: CASSPRTGDVIQPQHF.

The count of this clone is one. The rearrangement links TRBV5-1 to TRBJ2-1; the match to TRBD1 covers 7 bases. With V trimmed by 4 bases and J by 7 bases, 11 bases remained unmatched. CDR3 length equals 15 residues. Per germline, CDR1 SGHRS and CDR2 YFSETQ. CDR3 protein: CASSPFGQVRNEQFF. DNA for the CDR3: TGCGCCAGCAGCCCATTTGGACAGGTGCGGAATGAGCAGTTCTTC.

This chain joins TRBV2 and TRBJ1-4; D unclear. Looked up from germline, CDR1 is SNHLY and CDR2 is FYNNEI. Trimming cost V 5 bases and J 1 base, with 11 bases left between them. The CDR3 has 15 residues. This chain's CDR3 is CASSKLDGTNEKLFF. Here the CDR3 DNA reads TGTGCCAGCAGTAAGCTTGATGGAACTAATGAAAAACTGTTTTTT.

The chain links TRBV4-2 to TRBJ2-5, with TRBD2 matching over 8 bases. Trimming cost V 1 base and J 4 bases; bases outside gene matches: 17. Germline-derived CDR1 and CDR2 are LGHNA and YNFKEQ. The CDR3 extends over 19 amino acids. The CDR3 is CASSQGLGRGGAEGETQYF. For the CDR3, the DNA is TGTGCCAGCAGCCAAGGCCTTGGTCGGGGGGGGGCTGAGGGAGAGACCCAGTACTTC.

V gene TRBV28 combines with J gene TRBJ1-4, with a possible D match to TRBD1 (5 bases). V lost 6 bases and J 1 base, leaving 9 bases between the germline ends. The CDR3 covers 14 residues. Germline CDR1 MDHEN, CDR2 SYDVKM. DNA of the CDR3: TGTGCCAGCAGATTGGGGGGAACTAATGAAAAACTGTTTTTT. It codes for CASRLGGTNEKLFF.

V is TRBV5-5 and J is TRBJ2-3; no firm D call. Germline V CDR1 and CDR2: SGHKS, YYEKEE (reference sequence). The germline V and J ends were trimmed by 0 bases and 0 bases, with 5 bases remaining between them. The CDR3 runs 14 residues. DNA of the CDR3: TGTGCCAGCAGCTTGGGGTCTAGCACAGATACGCAGTATTTT. Translated: CASSLGSSTDTQYF.

The V gene is TRBV28, the J gene TRBJ1-6, with D tentatively TRBD1 (5 bases). V lost 8 bases to trimming and J lost 10 bases, with 18 bases between them. The CDR3 length is 14 residues. CDR1 and CDR2 from the germline V gene are MDHEN and SYDVKM. CDR3 sequence reads: CASGPSRVTSPLHF. CDR3 DNA: TGTGCCAGCGGGCCATCCAGGGTTACATCACCCCTCCACTTT.

The CDR3 DNA reads TGTGCCAGCAGCTTTAGACAGGCGTCTAACTATGGCTACACCTTC. Translating gives CASSFRQASNYGYTF. The chain employs TRBV5-4 and TRBJ1-2; the D gene is possibly TRBD1 (6 bases). This CDR3 spans 15 amino acids. V was clipped by 2 bases and J by 0 bases, with 11 bases between them. Germline V gene data show CDR1 as SGHNT and CDR2 as YYREEE (reference sequence).

This sequence joins TRBV5-1 and TRBJ1-6; 9 bases agree with TRBD1. The CDR3 runs 16 residues. Germline V gene data show CDR1 as SGHRS and CDR2 as YFSETQ. V shed 2 bases and J 8 bases; nucleotides not matched to a gene: 8. The CDR3 DNA reads as TGCGCCAGCAGCTTACGGCAACAGGGGGCTGATTCACCCCTCCACTTT. Translation: CASSLRQQGADSPLHF.

The chain is built from TRBV27 and TRBJ2-2, with 9 bases fitting TRBD1. This CDR3 region has 14 residues. V shed 8 bases and J 5 bases; nucleotides not matched to a gene: 6. Germline V gene sequence: CDR1 MNHEY, CDR2 SMNVEV (reference sequence). CDR3 DNA sequence: TGTGCCAGCCTGGACAGGGGAGGGACCGGGGAGCTGTTTTTT. Residues: CASLDRGGTGELFF.